There are a few counts of the clone carrying this T cell receptor (beta chain). Preparing the TCRbeta library involved the use of unique molecular identifiers. TCRdb processed the PCR reads anew with MiXCR; each CDR3 protein has one entry. Of about 110,000 distinct CDR3 sequences in the sample, around a tenth were seen once. The sample is drawn from a study of T-cell reconstitution after alpha-beta-depleted transplantation in children. The CDR3 is 15 amino acids. Germline CDR1 and CDR2: SNHLY and FYNNEI. V dropped 4 bases and J dropped 1; count of bases not matched to a gene: 4. The source of this sequence is a boy between 2 and 10 years old with acute lymphoblastic leukemia, due to receive a stem cell transplant. The rearrangement joins TRBV2 to TRBJ1-5; 7 nucleotides match TRBD1. Specimen: PBMCs, collected before TCRalphabeta/CD19-depleted stem cell transplant. The CDR3 bases are TGTGCCAGCAGTGTAGGGACAGCAAGCAATCAGCCCCAGCATTTT. Protein: CASSVGTASNQPQHF.